The entry that follows covers one T cell receptor (beta chain) sequence. What this receptor recognizes is not known. Base-call qualities are not available, and no considerably larger clone is one nucleotide away. The Quick-DNA Microprep Kit was used to extract genomic DNA from the sorted cells. Amplification of TCRbeta DNA was done with the immunoSEQ hsTCRbeta kit, following the protocol from the manufacturer. TCRbeta libraries were sequenced on an Illumina MiSeq instrument. As for the authors' bioinformatics: Following removal of out-of-frame sequences, roughly 2 million distinct TCRbeta sequences were retained, with an average of roughly 70,000 per individual. Each individual was scored according to the count of approximately 170 previously reported CMV-associated TCRbeta sequences and the total productive distinct TCRbeta count. A beta-binomial model was reimplemented in Python, and scikit-learn random forests with default parameters were trained on US cohort data. Classifier performance on the Belgian cohort was summarized as median AUC with percentile confidence intervals over 10,000 bootstrap iterations. TCRdb re-hosts the immuneACCESS table, in-frame sequences only. Its copies lack some clones; in the studies checked, an unresolved V gene accounts for under half of them, and the cause for the rest is not known. V, J and clone size are taken as reported in that table, and D and trimming were inferred from the DNA itself. For this sample there are some 29,000 clones; about 76% appear just once. The ten biggest clones cover 0.5% to 0.8% of the sample.

Relative to germline, V is 0 bases shorter and J is 8 bases shorter, with 11 bases between their ends. The cysteine opens and the phenylalanine closes a CDR3 of 15 amino acids. CDR3 DNA is the only sequence kept; it has 45 bases, read in frame from the first base. For CDR1 and CDR2, the germline V gene lists SGHTA and FQGNSA. The record originates from a study of memory CD4+ T cells and cytomegalovirus serostatus (dated 2019 in TCRdb). For the study in its entirety: A total of some 35 healthy Belgian adults, of whom 9 were CMV seropositive and roughly 24 were CMV seronegative, were included in the cohort. The study sequenced CD4+ memory TCRbeta repertoires of a Belgian cohort with known cytomegalovirus serostatus to replicate a published TCR-based CMV serostatus classifier.

The paper's findings and limits, for the study overall: Of about 180 previously reported CMV-associated TCRbeta sequences, approximately 64 appeared in the CD4+ memory repertoires, each in one to five individuals. The results were read as suggesting that the CMV-associated TCR signature is, for the most part, present in the CD4+ memory repertoire. On the Belgian cohort, the classifier built on the original framework reached a median bootstrapped AUC of 0.95, with a 95% CI of 0.76-1.00. Unlike the original study, which covered naive and memory CD4+ and CD8+ populations, the Belgian study sequenced only CD4+CD45RO+ memory cells. For predicting CMV serostatus, the median bootstrapped AUC was approximately 0.95 using the original framework and 0.9 to 0.92 using a US-trained random forest.

Single viable CD3+CD4+CD8-CD45RO+ cells were sorted as memory CD4+ T cells on a FACSAria II. CMV serostatus was assessed using a Roche Elecsys assay, by which serum IgG against CMV pp150, pp28, p38 and p52 was detected. After thawing, total CD4+ T cells were enriched by positive selection with CD4 magnetic microbeads. The samples came from a different study that was designed specifically to examine the CD4+ T cell memory repertoire. Peripheral blood mononuclear cells were isolated and cryopreserved according to standard operating procedures, and serum was stored at -80 degrees C. The staining relied on CD3-PerCP (BW264/56), CD4-APC (RPA-T4), CD45RO-PE (UCHT1) and CD8-Pacific Orange (3B5) antibodies, and Sytox blue was used to exclude non-viable cells.

The V and J segments used are TRBV7-2 and TRBJ1-6, and possibly TRBD1, on 6 matching bases. Sequencing used memory CD4+ T cells from blood. The TCR sequence derives from an adult in good health and CMV-seronegative. Some clones in this sample may be carry-over from other donors' samples. The DNA reads TGTGCCAGCAGCTTAGCGGGGGCAGACTATTCACCCCTCCACTTT. Its product reads: CASSLAGADYSPLHF.